These 22 T cell receptor beta chains were all obtained from the same sample, sequenced in a study of blood T cells in healthy people across ages. Next came a second PCR, run for roughly 7 to 12 cycles, which used a sample-barcoded 5' primer along with a J-beta primer mix. TCRdb re-analysed the 5' RACE reads in MiXCR, keeping a single row per CDR3 protein. The sample carries about 680,000 distinct CDR3 sequences, more than 40% recorded once. The sequencing sample was made of blood. Source of these receptors: a woman aged 55-70 years in good health.

The rearrangement uses TRBV6-6 and TRBJ2-5; TRBD2 matches at 8 bases. Germline trimming cut 7 bases from V and 2 bases from J; bases unmatched to any gene: 6. This CDR3 has 14 amino acids. Germline V gene data show CDR1 as MNHNY and CDR2 as SVGAGI (reference sequence). The CDR3 DNA sequence: TGTGCCAGCATTCCGGGAGGGCGACAAGAGACCCAGTACTTC. Residues: CASIPGGRQETQYF.

This clonotype has more than one count but fewer than ten. The chain joins TRBV2 to TRBJ2-1; D ambiguous. Germline assignment: CDR1 SNHLY and CDR2 FYNNEI. This CDR3 is built from 12 residues. The V end lost 2 bases, the J end lost 9 bases, and 8 bases lay between the germline ends. The CDR3 here is CASSEQASEQFF. The CDR3 coding sequence is TGTGCCAGCAGTGAACAAGCAAGTGAGCAGTTCTTC.

V and J are TRBV30 and TRBJ1-2; D not certain. This CDR3 contains 15 residues. The germline gives CDR1 GTSNPN, CDR2 SVGIG (reference sequence). V was cut by 2 bases and J by 2 bases, with 15 bases left in between. CDR3 DNA sequence: TGTGCCTGGAGTTCGGTCCCAGTCTACAACTATGGCTACACCTTC. It encodes CAWSSVPVYNYGYTF.

The chain employs TRBV7-2 and TRBJ2-5, with no clear D. Germline assignment: CDR1 SGHTA and CDR2 FQGNSA. Trimming removed 3 bases from V and 2 bases from J, with 10 bases in between. This CDR3 comprises 14 residues. CDR3: CASSFFRSQETQYF. CDR3 in DNA: TGTGCCAGCAGCTTTTTCAGGTCTCAAGAGACCCAGTACTTC.

The rearrangement links TRBV28 to TRBJ2-5; 8 nucleotides align to TRBD1. The CDR3 is 16 amino acids. J was trimmed by 2 bases and V by 5 bases; bases with no gene match: 10. Germline V gene sequence: CDR1 MDHEN, CDR2 SYDVKM. This CDR3 reads CASSPRQGQGQETQYF. For the CDR3, the DNA is TGTGCCAGCAGTCCCCGACAGGGGCAGGGGCAAGAGACCCAGTACTTC. The full variable domain, in which reference TRBV28 and TRBJ2-5 provide the parts outside the CDR3, is DVKVTQSSRYLVKRTGEKVFLECVQDMDHENMFWYRQDPGLGLRLIYFSYDVKMKEKGDIPEGYSVSREKKERFSLILESASTNQTSMYLCASSPRQGQGQETQYFGPGTRLLVL.

V and J are TRBV12-3 or TRBV12-4 and TRBJ1-1, with D possibly matching TRBD1 (5 bases). CDR3 length equals 13 residues. Deletions cut 2 bases from V and 8 bases from J, with 12 bases between. The DNA for the CDR3 is TGTGCCAGCAGTTTAAGCCCCCCAGGGGAAGCTTTCTTT. It codes for CASSLSPPGEAFF.

V is TRBV9 and J is TRBJ2-3; D is perhaps TRBD2 (7 bases). The germline V gene encodes CDR1 SGDLS and CDR2 YYNGEE. This CDR3 is built from 15 residues. V was clipped by 0 bases and J by 4 bases, with 12 bases between them. CDR3 amino acids: CASSVEGGRADTQYF. Here the CDR3 DNA reads TGTGCCAGCAGCGTAGAGGGGGGGCGCGCAGATACGCAGTATTTT.

About this clonotype itself: Possible read error: a much larger clone is one base away. The chain recombines TRBV7-3 with TRBJ2-5; D perhaps matches TRBD1 (6 bases). Trimming removed 5 bases from V and 11 bases from J, with 21 bases in between. The CDR3 has 14 residues. Germline V gene sequence: CDR1 SGHTA, CDR2 FQGTGA. CDR3 DNA sequence: TGTGCCAGCAGCCCAAGCCTACAGGGTGATGAGCAGTACTTC. It specifies CASSPSLQGDEQYF.

This clonotype was seen once. The V call is TRBV10-3, the J call TRBJ2-1, with D perhaps TRBD1 (5 bases). The germline V gene encodes CDR1 ENHRY and CDR2 SYGVKD. The CDR3 consists of 13 residues. Trimming took off 6 bases at V and 4 bases at J, with 10 bases between the two ends. CDR3 residues: CAIRSTDYNEQFF. The CDR3 DNA sequence: TGTGCCATCAGATCGACAGATTACAATGAGCAGTTCTTC.

This clonotype was seen only once. One end of the junction fails to match germline, which may point to a read error. The J gene is TRBJ2-7, the V gene TRBV27, with 9 positions matching TRBD1. The J call is uncertain, as TRBJ2-5 better fits the DNA end. The CDR3 has 14 amino acids. Germline CDR1 MNHEY, CDR2 SMNVEV (reference sequence). As DNA, the CDR3 is TGTACCAGCAGTTTACAGGGGGCACGGGAGACCCAGTACTTC. Its translation is CTSSLQGARETQYF.

The chain couples TRBV5-1 to TRBJ1-2, with 7 bases fitting TRBD1. The trim removed 4 bases at V and 3 bases at J, leaving 3 bases unmatched. The CDR3 spans 13 residues. The germline V gene encodes CDR1 SGHRS and CDR2 YFSETQ. CDR3 nucleotides: TGCGCCAGCAGCATTACAGGGGACTATGGCTACACCTTC. Its protein product is CASSITGDYGYTF. The whole variable domain, filled in from reference TRBV5-1 and TRBJ1-2, reads KAGVTQTPRYLIKTRGQQVTLSCSPISGHRSVSWYQQTPGQGLQFLFEYFSETQRNKGNFPGRFSGRQFSNSRSEMNVSTLELGDSALYLCASSITGDYGYTFGSGTRLTVV.

The chain links TRBV5-1 to TRBJ2-1; D possibly matches TRBD1 or TRBD2 (5 bases each). V shed 0 bases and J shed 6 bases, with 10 bases lying between them. Germline V gene lookup returns CDR1 SGHRS and CDR2 YFSETQ. The CDR3 is 14 residues long. CDR3 amino acids: CASSLVGPSNEQFF. In DNA form, the CDR3 reads TGCGCCAGCAGCTTGGTGGGACCGAGCAATGAGCAGTTCTTC.

The rearrangement uses TRBV6-1 and TRBJ2-4; D perhaps matches TRBD1 (5 bases). This CDR3 region has 13 residues. The V and J ends lost 4 bases and 9 bases respectively, with 13 bases between them. Germline loops: CDR1 MNHNS, CDR2 SASEGT. CDR3 bases: TGTGCCAGCAGTGTTGGCAGGGTTGGCATTCAGTACTTC. It specifies CASSVGRVGIQYF.

The chain carries TRBV5-1 and TRBJ1-6; D gene uncertain. The CDR3 is 14 residues long. V was pared by 0 bases and J by 9 bases, with 10 bases between. The germline V gene encodes CDR1 SGHRS and CDR2 YFSETQ. The CDR3 loop is CASSLGADGSPLHF. The CDR3 nucleotides read TGCGCCAGCAGCTTGGGTGCCGATGGTTCACCCCTCCACTTT.

This clonotype showed up many times. The chain links TRBV7-2 to TRBJ1-2, with TRBD1 matching over 9 bases. This CDR3 is 12 amino acids long. With V trimmed by 5 bases and J by 8 bases, 3 bases remained unmatched. Germline CDR1 SGHTA, CDR2 FQGNSA. CDR3 amino acids: CASSLTGGGYTF. The CDR3 DNA reads as TGTGCCAGCAGCCTAACAGGGGGCGGCTACACCTTC.

The chain couples TRBV11-2 to TRBJ1-2; D perhaps matches TRBD1 (6 bases). Germline CDR1 SGHAT, CDR2 FQNNGV. The CDR3 runs to 12 residues. The V and J ends lost 5 bases and 12 bases respectively, with 16 bases between them. The chain's CDR3 is CASSPDRGGHTF. The CDR3 DNA reads as TGTGCCAGCAGCCCGGACCGTGGGGGCCACACCTTC.

Only a few counts were recorded for this clonotype. This chain links TRBV29-1 with TRBJ2-7, with 8 bases identical to TRBD2. V lost 5 bases and J lost 3; bases outside the gene matches: 9. Germline values: CDR1 SQVTM, CDR2 ANQGSEA. This CDR3 comprises 14 residues. The CDR3 loop reads CSVPGVAGSYEQYF. CDR3 bases: TGCAGCGTTCCCGGGGTAGCGGGAAGCTACGAGCAGTACTTC.

The rearrangement links TRBV7-2 to TRBJ1-1; unclear D gene. This CDR3 contains 13 residues. Trimming stripped 5 bases from V and 3 bases from J, with 10 bases between. Germline V CDR1 and CDR2: SGHTA, FQGNSA. This chain's CDR3 is CASSRRTDTEAFF. The CDR3 nucleotides read TGTGCCAGCAGCCGGAGGACGGACACTGAAGCTTTCTTT.

The chain employs TRBV20-1 and TRBJ2-1, with TRBD2 matching over 12 bases. This CDR3 is 18 amino acids long. Germline V lookup: CDR1 DFQATT, CDR2 SNEGSKA (reference sequence). Trimming removed 0 bases from V and 2 bases from J; junction bases left unmatched: 8. The CDR3 bases are TGCAGTGCTAGAGACAGGACTAGCGGGGCCGACCCCTACAATGAGCAGTTCTTC. Its translation: CSARDRTSGADPYNEQFF.

V usage is TRBV3-1 and J usage is TRBJ2-7, with D unresolved. V gave up 4 bases and J gave up 7 bases, with 14 bases separating them. The length of the CDR3 is 13 residues. Germline V lookup: CDR1 LGHDT, CDR2 YNNKEL (reference sequence). The CDR3 reads CASSLGRDGEQYF. Here the CDR3 DNA reads TGTGCCAGCAGCCTAGGGCGCGACGGGGAGCAGTACTTC.

This clonotype was picked up a small number of times. The rearrangement joins TRBV2 to TRBJ2-7, with unresolved D. From germline, CDR1 is SNHLY and CDR2 FYNNEI. V gave up 8 bases and J gave up 7 bases, with 12 bases separating them. The CDR3 covers 11 residues. In nucleotides, the CDR3 is TGTGCCAGCCGCAGCTGGAAAGAGCAGTACTTC. Protein: CASRSWKEQYF.

The J gene is TRBJ1-4, the V gene TRBV7-9; no clear D. CDR3 length: 13 residues. V shed 5 bases and J shed 5 bases, with 9 bases lying between them. The germline V gene encodes CDR1 SEHNR and CDR2 FQNEAQ (reference sequence). This CDR3 reads CASSQDLNEKLFF. DNA for the CDR3: TGTGCCAGCAGCCAAGACTTAAATGAAAAACTGTTTTTT.